The 10 T cell receptor beta chains below were found in one sample sequenced in a study of control samples from healthy donors and cancer patients. The repertoire was sequenced with immunoSEQ multiplex PCR; TCRdb's copy has only in-frame clones and lacks some. The table has some 110,000 clones, 93% seen once; the top ten hold about 2.8%. Input material: blood. These receptors all stem from a man aged 25-40 years in good health.

The gene calls are TRBV19 and TRBJ1-1, with 9 positions matching TRBD1. There are 15 residues in the CDR3. The V segment lost 1 base and the J segment 5 bases; nucleotides outside the gene matches: 5. Germline V gene sequence: CDR1 LNHDA, CDR2 SQIVND (reference sequence). CDR3 amino acids: CASSIARDRETEAFF. As DNA, the CDR3 is TGTGCCAGTAGTATAGCCCGGGACAGGGAGACTGAAGCTTTCTTT.

This chain joins TRBV20-1 and TRBJ1-2; D not resolved. CDR1 DFQATT and CDR2 SNEGSKA come from the germline V gene (reference sequence). The CDR3 totals 10 residues. V was shortened by 5 bases and J by 3 bases, with 4 bases between the two germline ends. In DNA form, the CDR3 reads TGCAGTGCTCCAGACTATGGCTACACCTTC. This codes for CSAPDYGYTF.

V is TRBV5-6 and J is TRBJ2-3; possible D gene TRBD1, 6 bases. The CDR3 is 14 residues long. V lost 4 bases and J lost 0, with 9 bases in between. The germline CDR1 and CDR2 sequences are SGHDT and YYEEEE. The CDR3 protein is CASSPTGSTDTQYF. As DNA, the CDR3 is TGTGCCAGCAGCCCGACAGGAAGCACAGATACGCAGTATTTT. Together with reference TRBV5-6 and TRBJ2-3, the CDR3 gives the full variable domain: DAGVTQSPTHLIKTRGQQVTLRCSPKSGHDTVSWYQQALGQGPQFIFQYYEEEERQRGNFPDRFSGHQFPNYSSELNVNALLLGDSALYLCASSPTGSTDTQYFGPGTRLTVL.

This sequence joins TRBV6-6 and TRBJ1-2; unclear D gene. V shed 11 bases and J shed 8 bases, with 15 bases lying between them. The CDR3 runs to 11 residues. Germline V gene sequence: CDR1 MNHNY, CDR2 SVGAGI (reference sequence). As DNA, the CDR3 is TGTGCCGCCTCGGTTGGTGGAGGCTACACCTTC. It is translated as CAASVGGGYTF.

This chain links TRBV5-6 with TRBJ2-6; D might be TRBD2 (5 bases). The V and J ends lost 0 bases and 0 bases respectively, with 13 bases between them. The CDR3 is 18 residues long. Germline lookup yields CDR1 SGHDT and CDR2 YYEEEE. The CDR3, as DNA: TGTGCCAGCAGCTTGGCCGGGGTTTATGCCTCTGGGGCCAACGTCCTGACTTTC. Encoded protein: CASSLAGVYASGANVLTF.

The chain carries TRBV7-3 and TRBJ2-5, with 9 bases lining up with TRBD2. This CDR3 has 14 amino acids. Germline V gene sequence: CDR1 SGHTA, CDR2 FQGTGA. Trimming at V came to 4 bases and at J to 9 bases, leaving 9 bases not matched to a gene. DNA of the CDR3: TGTGCCAGCAGCTCACCGGAGCGGGGGGCTCCCCAGTACTTC. As protein: CASSSPERGAPQYF.

The chain combines TRBV5-1 with TRBJ2-5, with TRBD1 matching over 7 bases. Germline CDR1 is SGHRS and CDR2 is YFSETQ. This CDR3 spans 13 amino acids. The trim removed 4 bases at V and 4 bases at J, leaving 4 bases unmatched. The CDR3 DNA reads as TGCGCCAGCAGCATAGGACAGGCAGAGACCCAGTACTTC. It codes for CASSIGQAETQYF.

The rearrangement links TRBV19 to TRBJ1-6; perhaps TRBD1 as D (5 bases). Germline V CDR1 and CDR2: LNHDA, SQIVND (reference sequence). The CDR3 spans 13 residues. V lost 0 bases and J 10 bases, leaving 7 bases between the germline ends. CDR3 protein: CASSIEGESPLHF. CDR3 coding DNA: TGTGCCAGTAGTATAGAGGGGGAGTCACCCCTCCACTTT.

The V call is TRBV19, the J call TRBJ1-1, with D tentatively TRBD1 (6 bases). The CDR3 runs 15 residues. CDR1 is LNHDA, CDR2 SQIVND, per germline (reference sequence). The germline V and J ends were trimmed by 3 bases and 4 bases, with 15 bases remaining between them. The CDR3 coding sequence is TGTGCCAGTAGTATGAGGGTCAGGGGAATCACTGAAGCTTTCTTT. Its translation: CASSMRVRGITEAFF.

The chain employs TRBV5-1 and TRBJ2-6; D ambiguous. The CDR3 is 17 residues long. V shed 2 bases and J shed 4 bases, with 16 bases lying between them. Per the germline V gene, CDR1 is SGHRS and CDR2 is YFSETQ. CDR3 loop: CASSFLGASSGANVLTF. The CDR3, as DNA: TGCGCCAGCAGCTTCTTAGGAGCCTCTTCGGGGGCCAACGTCCTGACTTTC.